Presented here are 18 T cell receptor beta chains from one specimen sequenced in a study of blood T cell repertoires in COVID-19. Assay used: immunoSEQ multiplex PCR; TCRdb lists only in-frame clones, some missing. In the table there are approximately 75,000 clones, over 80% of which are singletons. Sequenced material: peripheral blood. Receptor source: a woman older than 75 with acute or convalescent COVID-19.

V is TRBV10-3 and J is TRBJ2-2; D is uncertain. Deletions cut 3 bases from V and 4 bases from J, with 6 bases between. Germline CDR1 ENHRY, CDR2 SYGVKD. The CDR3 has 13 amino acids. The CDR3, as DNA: TGTGCCATCAGTGACGTTCCCACCGGGGAGCTGTTTTTT. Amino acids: CAISDVPTGELFF.

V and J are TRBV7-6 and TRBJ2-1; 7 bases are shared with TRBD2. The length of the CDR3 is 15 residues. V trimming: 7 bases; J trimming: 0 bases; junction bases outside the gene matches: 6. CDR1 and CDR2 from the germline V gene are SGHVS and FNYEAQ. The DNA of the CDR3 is TGTGCCAGCATCCTAGCGGAGAGCTCCTACAATGAGCAGTTCTTC. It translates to CASILAESSYNEQFF. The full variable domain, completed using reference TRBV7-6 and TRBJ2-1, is GAGVSQSPRYKVTKRGQDVALRCDPISGHVSLYWYRQALGQGPEFLTYFNYEAQQDKSGLPNDRFSAERPEGSISTLTIQRTEQRDSAMYRCASILAESSYNEQFFGPGTRLTVL.

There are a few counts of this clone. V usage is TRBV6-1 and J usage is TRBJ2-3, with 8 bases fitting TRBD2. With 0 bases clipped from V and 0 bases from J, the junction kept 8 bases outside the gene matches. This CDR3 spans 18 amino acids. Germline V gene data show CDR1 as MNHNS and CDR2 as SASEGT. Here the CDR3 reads CASSEAQSGGGSTDTQYF. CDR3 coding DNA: TGTGCCAGCAGTGAAGCGCAAAGCGGGGGCGGAAGCACAGATACGCAGTATTTT.

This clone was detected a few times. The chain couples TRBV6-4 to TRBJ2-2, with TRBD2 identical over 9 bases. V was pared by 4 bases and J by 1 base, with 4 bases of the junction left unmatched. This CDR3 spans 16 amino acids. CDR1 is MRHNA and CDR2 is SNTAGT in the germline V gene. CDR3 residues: CASSAAAGGNTGELFF. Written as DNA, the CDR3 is TGTGCCAGCAGTGCGGCAGCGGGGGGGAACACCGGGGAGCTGTTTTTT.

This chain's CDR3 is CASSFSRSGSRGTEAFF. CDR3 bases: TGTGCCAGTAGTTTCAGCAGGTCTGGTAGTCGTGGCACTGAAGCTTTCTTT. The chain employs TRBV19 and TRBJ1-1, with D uncertain. The ends were cut back, 5 bases at V and 4 bases at J, with 23 bases in the middle. Germline V gives CDR1 LNHDA, CDR2 SQIVND (reference sequence). The CDR3 runs to 17 residues. Full variable domain (remainder filled in from reference TRBV19 and TRBJ1-1): DGGITQSPKYLFRKEGQNVTLSCEQNLNHDAMYWYRQDPGQGLRLIYYSQIVNDFQKGDIAEGYSVSREKKESFPLTVTSAQKNPTAFYLCASSFSRSGSRGTEAFFGQGTRLTVV.

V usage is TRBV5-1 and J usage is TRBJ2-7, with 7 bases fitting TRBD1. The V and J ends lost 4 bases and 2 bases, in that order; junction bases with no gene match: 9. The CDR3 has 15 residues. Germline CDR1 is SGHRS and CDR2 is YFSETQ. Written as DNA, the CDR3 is TGCGCCAGCAGCCCCCCGACAGGGTGGCCCTACGAGCAGTACTTC. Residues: CASSPPTGWPYEQYF.

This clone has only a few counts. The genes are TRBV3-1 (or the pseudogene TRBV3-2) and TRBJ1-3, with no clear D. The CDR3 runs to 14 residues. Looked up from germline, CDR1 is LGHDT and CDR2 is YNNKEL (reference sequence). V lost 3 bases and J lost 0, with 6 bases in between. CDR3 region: CASSQLRSGNTIYF. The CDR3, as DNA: TGTGCCAGCAGCCAGCTGCGCTCTGGAAACACCATATATTTT.

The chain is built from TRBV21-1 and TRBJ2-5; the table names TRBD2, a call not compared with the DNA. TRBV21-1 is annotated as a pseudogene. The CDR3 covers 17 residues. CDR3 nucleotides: TGTGCCAGCAGCAAGGGAGAAATTCGTCCCATTCAAGAGACCCAGTACTTC. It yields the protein CASSKGEIRPIQETQYF.

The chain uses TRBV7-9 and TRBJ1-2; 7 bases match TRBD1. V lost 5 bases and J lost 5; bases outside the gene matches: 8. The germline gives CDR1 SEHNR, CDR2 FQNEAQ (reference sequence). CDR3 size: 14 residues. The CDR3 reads CASSASGQRYGYTF. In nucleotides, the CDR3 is TGTGCCAGCAGCGCCTCGGGACAGCGATATGGCTACACCTTC. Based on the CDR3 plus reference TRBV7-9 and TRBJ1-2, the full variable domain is DTGVSQNPRHKITKRGQNVTFRCDPISEHNRLYWYRQTLGQGPEFLTYFQNEAQLEKSRLLSDRFSAERPKGSFSTLEIQRTEQGDSAMYLCASSASGQRYGYTFGSGTRLTVV.

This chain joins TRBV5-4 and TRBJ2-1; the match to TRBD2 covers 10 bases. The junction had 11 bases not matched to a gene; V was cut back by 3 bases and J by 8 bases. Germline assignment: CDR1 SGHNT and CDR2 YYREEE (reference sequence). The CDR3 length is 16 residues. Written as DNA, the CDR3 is TGTGCCAGCAGCTCGACTGCTAGCGGGAGCTATCATGAGCAGTTCTTC. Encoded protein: CASSSTASGSYHEQFF. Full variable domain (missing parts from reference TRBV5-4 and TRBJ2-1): ETGVTQSPTHLIKTRGQQVTLRCSSQSGHNTVSWYQQALGQGPQFIFQYYREEENGRGNFPPRFSGLQFPNYSSELNVNALELDDSALYLCASSSTASGSYHEQFFGPGTRLTVL.

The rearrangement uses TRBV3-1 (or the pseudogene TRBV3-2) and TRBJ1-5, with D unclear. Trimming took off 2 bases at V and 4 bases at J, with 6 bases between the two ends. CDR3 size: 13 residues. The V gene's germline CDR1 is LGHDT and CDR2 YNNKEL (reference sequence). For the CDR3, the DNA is TGTGCCAGCAGCCAATACAGAAATCAGCCCCAGCATTTT. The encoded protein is CASSQYRNQPQHF.

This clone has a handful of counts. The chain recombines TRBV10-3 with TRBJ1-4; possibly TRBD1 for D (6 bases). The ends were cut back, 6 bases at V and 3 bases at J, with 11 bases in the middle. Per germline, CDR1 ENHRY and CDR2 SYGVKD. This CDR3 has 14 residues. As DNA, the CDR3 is TGTGCCATCAGCCGGGACATCTCTAATGAAAAACTGTTTTTT. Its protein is CAISRDISNEKLFF.

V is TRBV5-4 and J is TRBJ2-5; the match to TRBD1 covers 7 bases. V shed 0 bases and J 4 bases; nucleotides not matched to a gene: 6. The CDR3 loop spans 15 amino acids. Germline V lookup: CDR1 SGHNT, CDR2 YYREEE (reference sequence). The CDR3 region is CASSLEGGAAETQYF. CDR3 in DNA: TGTGCCAGCAGCTTGGAAGGGGGCGCGGCAGAGACCCAGTACTTC.

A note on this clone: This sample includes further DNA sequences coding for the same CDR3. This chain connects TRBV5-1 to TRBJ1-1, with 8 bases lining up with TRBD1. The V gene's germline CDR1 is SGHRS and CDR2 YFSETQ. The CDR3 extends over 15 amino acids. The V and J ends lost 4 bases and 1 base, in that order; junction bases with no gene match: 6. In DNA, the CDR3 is TGCGCCAGCAGCCTAACCGGGACAGGGAACACTGAAGCTTTCTTT. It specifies CASSLTGTGNTEAFF.

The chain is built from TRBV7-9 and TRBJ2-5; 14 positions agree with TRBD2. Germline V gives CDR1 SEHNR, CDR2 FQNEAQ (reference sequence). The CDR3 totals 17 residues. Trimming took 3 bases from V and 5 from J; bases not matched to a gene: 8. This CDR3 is CASSFTGTSGRVETQYF. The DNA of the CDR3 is TGTGCCAGCAGCTTCACCGGGACTAGCGGGAGAGTTGAGACCCAGTACTTC. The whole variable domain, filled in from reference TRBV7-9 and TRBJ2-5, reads DTGVSQNPRHKITKRGQNVTFRCDPISEHNRLYWYRQTLGQGPEFLTYFQNEAQLEKSRLLSDRFSAERPKGSFSTLEIQRTEQGDSAMYLCASSFTGTSGRVETQYFGPGTRLLVL.

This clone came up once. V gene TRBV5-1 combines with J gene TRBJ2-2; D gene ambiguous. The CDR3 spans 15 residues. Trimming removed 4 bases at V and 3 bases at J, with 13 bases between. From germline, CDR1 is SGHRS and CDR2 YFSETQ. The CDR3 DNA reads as TGCGCCAGCAGCCTGAGAGATTCCGACACCGGGGAGCTGTTTTTT. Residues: CASSLRDSDTGELFF.

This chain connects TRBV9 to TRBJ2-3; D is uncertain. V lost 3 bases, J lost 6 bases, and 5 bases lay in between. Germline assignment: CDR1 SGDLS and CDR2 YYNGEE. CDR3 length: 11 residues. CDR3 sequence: CASSARDTQYF. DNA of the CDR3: TGTGCCAGCAGCGCCAGGGATACGCAGTATTTT.

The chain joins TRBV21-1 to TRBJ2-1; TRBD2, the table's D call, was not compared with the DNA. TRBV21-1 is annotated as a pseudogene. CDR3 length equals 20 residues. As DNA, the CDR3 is TGTGCCAGCAGCAAAGGCCCTACGATTAGCGGGGGGAGCTCCTACAATGAGCAGTTCTTC. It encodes CASSKGPTISGGSSYNEQFF.